These 24 T cell receptor beta chains came from one sample sequenced in a study of cytomegalovirus exposure and HLA in healthy donors. Researchers ran the PCR with 60 Vbeta and 13 Jbeta primers. The protocol was immunoSEQ multiplex PCR, while the TCRdb copy is restricted to in-frame clones and leaves out a portion. Among around 130,000 clones, about 8.5% were seen once, and the ten largest hold 4.5% to 6%. Input material: PBMCs. The receptors here all came from a man in his forties in good health and CMV-seronegative.

Turning to this clone: One end of the junction varies from germline; a read error may be responsible. The genes are TRBV5-1 and TRBJ1-5, with TRBD1 matching 8 bases. CDR1 is SGHRS and CDR2 is YFSETQ in the germline V gene. CDR3 size: 15 residues. CDR3 DNA: TGCGCCAGCAGTTTGGACAGGGCTCAGGGGCAGCCCCAGCATTTT. It specifies CASSLDRAQGQPQHF.

The CDR3 nucleotides are TGTGCCAGCAGTTCCCGGACAGCTGGCTACACCTTC. Translation gives CASSSRTAGYTF. The rearrangement links TRBV28 to TRBJ1-2; D is possibly TRBD1 (6 bases). Germline V lookup: CDR1 MDHEN, CDR2 SYDVKM. The CDR3 is 12 amino acids. Trimming pared 4 bases from V and 7 bases from J, leaving 10 bases between.

This clone was detected a few times. J is TRBJ1-2 and V is TRBV27; D is perhaps TRBD1 (5 bases). V was cut by 8 bases and J by 2 bases, with 12 bases left in between. This CDR3 is 13 amino acids long. Germline CDR1 and CDR2: MNHEY and SMNVEV (reference sequence). The CDR3 nucleotides read TGTGCCAGCGCGCTGACAGAAAACTATGGCTACACCTTC. It codes for CASALTENYGYTF.

The chain has TRBV9 and TRBJ2-3; the D gene is possibly TRBD1 (7 bases). Trimming left V 0 bases short and J 4 bases short, with 15 bases between. There are 16 residues in the CDR3. Germline-derived CDR1 and CDR2 are SGDLS and YYNGEE. The CDR3 sequence is CASSVEFGRGADTQYF. In nucleotides, the CDR3 is TGTGCCAGCAGCGTAGAGTTTGGCAGGGGGGCAGATACGCAGTATTTT.

This clone was recorded a few times. V is TRBV9 and J is TRBJ2-1; tentatively, D is TRBD1 (6 bases). Germline-derived CDR1 and CDR2 are SGDLS and YYNGEE. The V and J ends lost 1 base and 11 bases respectively, with 10 bases between them. The CDR3 covers 12 residues. Written as DNA, the CDR3 is TGTGCCAGCAGCGTAACGGACAGACAGCAGTTCTTC. This sequence encodes CASSVTDRQQFF.

This clone was recorded at least ten times. This chain connects TRBV6-1 to TRBJ2-7; perhaps TRBD1 as D (6 bases). The V gene lost 3 bases and the J gene lost 1 base, with 13 bases spanning the gap. The CDR3 covers 15 residues. Germline V gene lookup returns CDR1 MNHNS and CDR2 SASEGT. The CDR3 sequence: CASSEIAGESYEQYF. CDR3 nucleotide sequence: TGTGCCAGCAGTGAGATCGCAGGGGAATCCTACGAGCAGTACTTC.

The V and J genes are TRBV5-4 and TRBJ2-1; 15 bases map to TRBD2. The germline V gene encodes CDR1 SGHNT and CDR2 YYREEE (reference sequence). The CDR3 length is 19 residues. The trim removed 0 bases at V and 1 base at J, leaving 5 bases unmatched. DNA for the CDR3: TGTGCCAGCAGCTTGGATGGACTAGCGGGGGGGTTGTCCTACAATGAGCAGTTCTTC. It is translated as CASSLDGLAGGLSYNEQFF.

The rearrangement links TRBV6-1 to TRBJ2-1, with D possibly TRBD1 on 5 matching bases. Trimming removed 5 bases at V and 8 bases at J, with 7 bases between. This CDR3 contains 11 residues. Germline CDR1 MNHNS, CDR2 SASEGT. This chain's CDR3 is CASSPRDEQFF. The CDR3 DNA sequence: TGTGCCAGCAGTCCCAGGGATGAGCAGTTCTTC.

This clone was seen only a few times. A read error may produce the germline difference seen at one junction end. The V call is TRBV5-6, the J call TRBJ2-1, with 11 bases that match TRBD2. This CDR3 region has 18 residues. The germline CDR1 and CDR2 sequences are SGHDT and YYEEEE. CDR3 residues: CASSSLTSGVVGITEQLF. The CDR3 nucleotides read TGTGCCAGCAGCTCTCTGACTAGCGGGGTCGTCGGAATTACTGAGCAGCTCTTC.

This clone was counted only a few times. The chain is built from TRBV30 and TRBJ2-1, with 8 bases matching TRBD2. Germline V CDR1 and CDR2: GTSNPN, SVGIG (reference sequence). CDR3 size: 14 residues. Trimming at V came to 3 bases and at J to 8 bases, leaving 9 bases not matched to a gene. The CDR3 bases are TGTGCCTGGAGCCTATCGGGGGGGCCATATGAGCAGTTCTTC. Amino acids: CAWSLSGGPYEQFF.

This clone showed up just a few times. The chain employs TRBV20-1 and TRBJ1-1, with TRBD1 as a possible D gene (5 bases). The CDR3 contains 11 residues. Germline V gene data show CDR1 as DFQATT and CDR2 as SNEGSKA (reference sequence). V lost 5 bases and J lost 12, with 16 bases in between. The CDR3 protein is CSASSGGGTFF. CDR3 coding DNA: TGCAGTGCTTCTTCCGGCGGGGGAACTTTCTTT.

This sequence joins TRBV7-9 and TRBJ1-1, with D hard to call. The CDR3 is 13 amino acids. The V and J ends lost 4 bases and 0 bases respectively, with 6 bases between them. Germline lookup yields CDR1 SEHNR and CDR2 FQNEAQ (reference sequence). This CDR3 is CASSYEVNTEAFF. DNA for the CDR3: TGTGCCAGCAGCTATGAGGTGAACACTGAAGCTTTCTTT.

This chain uses TRBV19 with TRBJ2-2; 8 bases agree with TRBD2. Looked up from germline, CDR1 is LNHDA and CDR2 is SQIVND (reference sequence). The length of the CDR3 is 17 residues. The trim removed 0 bases at V and 3 bases at J, leaving 6 bases unmatched. DNA for the CDR3: TGTGCCAGTAGTATAGATCGCGGGGGGTTGGACACCGGGGAGCTGTTTTTT. This gives the protein CASSIDRGGLDTGELFF.

This clone was seen more than once but under ten times. The chain combines TRBV6-6 with TRBJ1-5; no reliable D call. The CDR3 totals 12 residues. Trimming removed 4 bases at V and 7 bases at J, with 8 bases between. The germline V gene has CDR1 MNHNY and CDR2 SVGAGI (reference sequence). The CDR3 bases are TGTGCCAGCAGTTCCCCCAGACAGCCCCAGCATTTT. Its protein product is CASSSPRQPQHF.

This clone was counted between two and nine times. The CDR3 nucleotides read TGTGCCAGCAGCGTAGAACCGGGGAATTCACCCCTCCACTTT. Its translation: CASSVEPGNSPLHF. The chain combines TRBV9 with TRBJ1-6; D is unclear. V was cut by 0 bases and J by 7 bases, with 8 bases left in between. Germline V gene sequence: CDR1 SGDLS, CDR2 YYNGEE. This CDR3 is 14 amino acids long.

This clone was recorded a few times. V usage is TRBV28 and J usage is TRBJ1-4; D might be TRBD1 (5 bases). This CDR3 is built from 14 residues. V lost 1 base to trimming and J lost 6 bases, with 9 bases between them. CDR1 and CDR2 (germline): MDHEN, SYDVKM. CDR3 loop: CASSLSGRYEKLFF. CDR3 DNA sequence: TGTGCCAGCAGTTTATCAGGGAGGTATGAAAAACTGTTTTTT. Supplemented by reference TRBV28 and TRBJ1-4, the full variable domain reads DVKVTQSSRYLVKRTGEKVFLECVQDMDHENMFWYRQDPGLGLRLIYFSYDVKMKEKGDIPEGYSVSREKKERFSLILESASTNQTSMYLCASSLSGRYEKLFFGSGTQLSVL.

This clone was counted a few times. The rearrangement joins TRBV7-2 to TRBJ2-2, with TRBD1 matching over 7 bases. Germline V gene lookup returns CDR1 SGHTA and CDR2 FQGNSA. The CDR3 extends over 14 amino acids. The V segment lost 4 bases and the J segment 1 base; nucleotides outside the gene matches: 0. CDR3 coding DNA: TGTGCCAGCAGCTGGACAGGGAACACCGGGGAGCTGTTTTTT. Protein: CASSWTGNTGELFF.

V and J are TRBV9 and TRBJ2-5, with D possibly matching TRBD1 (5 bases). Between the trimmed V and J ends, which lost 4 bases and 5 bases, there was a span of 27 bases. The V gene's germline CDR1 is SGDLS and CDR2 YYNGEE. The CDR3 has 18 residues. CDR3 region: CASSPFHSSSVPGETQYF. The CDR3 coding sequence is TGTGCCAGCAGCCCCTTCCACTCGTCAAGCGTACCAGGGGAGACCCAGTACTTC.

This chain links TRBV9 with TRBJ2-1; 7 bases map to TRBD1. Trimming at V came to 3 bases and at J to 0 bases, leaving 6 bases not matched to a gene. Germline-derived CDR1 and CDR2 are SGDLS and YYNGEE. The CDR3 is 16 amino acids. CDR3 amino acids: CASSAYRGGSYNEQFF. DNA for the CDR3: TGTGCCAGCAGCGCCTACAGGGGCGGCTCCTACAATGAGCAGTTCTTC.

The V call is TRBV5-1, the J call TRBJ2-3; TRBD2 matches 7 bases. Looked up from germline, CDR1 is SGHRS and CDR2 is YFSETQ. The CDR3 totals 15 residues. The ends lost 7 bases at V and 6 bases at J; junction bases unmatched: 14. The chain's CDR3 is CASGELDLLADTQYF. DNA of the CDR3: TGCGCCAGCGGAGAACTAGACCTACTAGCGGATACGCAGTATTTT.

This clone was counted between two and nine times. J is TRBJ1-5 and V is TRBV27; possible D gene TRBD1, 6 bases. The CDR3 length is 12 residues. V was trimmed by 3 bases and J by 6 bases, leaving 6 bases between them. Looked up from germline, CDR1 is MNHEY and CDR2 is SMNVEV (reference sequence). The CDR3 here is CASSFRGQPQHF. In DNA form, the CDR3 reads TGTGCCAGCAGTTTCAGGGGTCAGCCCCAGCATTTT.

This clone was recorded a few times. J is TRBJ1-1 and V is TRBV5-5; no reliable D call. CDR1 is SGHKS and CDR2 is YYEKEE in the germline V gene (reference sequence). V shed 1 base and J shed 4 bases, with 11 bases lying between them. This CDR3 region has 14 residues. The CDR3 reads CASSLWSSSTEAFF. CDR3 nucleotide sequence: TGTGCCAGCAGCTTGTGGAGCTCTTCCACTGAAGCTTTCTTT.

V usage is TRBV30 and J usage is TRBJ2-7; 10 nucleotides match TRBD1. CDR3 length: 13 residues. Germline trimming cut 7 bases from V and 2 bases from J; bases unmatched to any gene: 5. Germline CDR1 GTSNPN, CDR2 SVGIG (reference sequence). CDR3 coding DNA: TGTGCCTTACGGGACAGGGGCGCCTACGAGCAGTACTTC. It is translated as CALRDRGAYEQYF.

The chain joins TRBV19 to TRBJ2-5; TRBD1 matches at 7 bases. V lost 1 base to trimming and J lost 5 bases; unmatched junction nucleotides: 10. Germline loops: CDR1 LNHDA, CDR2 SQIVND (reference sequence). The CDR3 is made up of 16 amino acids. As DNA, the CDR3 is TGTGCCAGTAGTATAGGAGGAACAGGGGAACAGGAGACCCAGTACTTC. Translating gives CASSIGGTGEQETQYF.